Presented here are 19 T cell receptor beta chains from one specimen sequenced in a study of T cells after posttransplantation cyclophosphamide. Profiled with immunoSEQ multiplex PCR; TCRdb holds only in-frame clones, not every one. The data show 14,000 or so clones, roughly 72% seen once. The sample was memory CD4+ T cells sorted from PBMCs. The source is a man over 45.

The V gene is TRBV6-5, the J gene TRBJ1-5; no firm D call. V shed 0 bases and J shed 4 bases, with 4 bases lying between them. CDR3 length: 13 amino acids. Germline assignment: CDR1 MNHEY and CDR2 SVGAGI. This CDR3 reads CASSYSSNQPQHF. The CDR3 coding sequence is TGTGCCAGCAGTTACTCGTCAAATCAGCCCCAGCATTTT.

The chain is built from TRBV10-2 and TRBJ2-1; 9 bases line up with TRBD2. Germline CDR1 is WSHSY and CDR2 is SAAADI. The V gene end was trimmed by 6 bases and the J gene end by 4 bases; junction bases not matched to a gene: 4. CDR3 length equals 14 residues. This CDR3 is CASSESGGYNEQFF. The CDR3 bases are TGCGCCAGCAGCGAAAGCGGGGGGTACAATGAGCAGTTCTTC.

V and J are TRBV5-4 and TRBJ2-7, with 8 bases matching TRBD2. V was clipped by 3 bases and J by 3 bases; unmatched bases: 8. From germline, CDR1 is SGHNT and CDR2 YYREEE (reference sequence). CDR3 length: 15 residues. CDR3 amino acids: CASSSTGTSVYEQYF. In DNA, the CDR3 is TGTGCCAGCAGCTCGACCGGGACTAGTGTCTACGAGCAGTACTTC.

The rearrangement joins TRBV10-3 to TRBJ1-2, with D possibly TRBD1 on 6 matching bases. The CDR3 runs 17 residues. Trimming cost V 3 bases and J 3 bases, with 20 bases left between them. The V gene's germline CDR1 is ENHRY and CDR2 SYGVKD. The CDR3 coding sequence is TGTGCCATCAGTGAAACCCCTCGGTCGGGGGGCGACTATGGCTACACCTTC. This codes for CAISETPRSGGDYGYTF.

This sequence joins TRBV6-5 and TRBJ2-1, with 12 bases matching TRBD2. The CDR3 runs 15 residues. The V and J ends lost 6 bases and 12 bases, in that order; junction bases with no gene match: 12. Per germline, CDR1 MNHEY and CDR2 SVGAGI. The CDR3 reads CASSHPSSGGAGQFF. The CDR3 nucleotides read TGTGCCAGCAGCCACCCATCTAGCGGGGGGGCCGGGCAGTTCTTC.

The genes are TRBV27 and TRBJ2-1; D is unclear. Germline V CDR1 and CDR2: MNHEY, SMNVEV (reference sequence). This CDR3 is built from 13 residues. V lost 3 bases and J lost 6, with 9 bases in between. CDR3 sequence reads: CASSFRQANEQFF. In nucleotides, the CDR3 is TGTGCCAGCAGTTTTAGGCAGGCCAATGAGCAGTTCTTC.

The genes are TRBV4-3 and TRBJ1-2, with a weak D call TRBD1 (5 bases). V dropped 0 bases and J dropped 2 bases, with 10 bases sitting between them. The CDR3 is made up of 15 amino acids. Germline CDR1 and CDR2: LGHNA and YSLEER. This CDR3 reads CASSQDMGQNYGYTF. DNA of the CDR3: TGCGCCAGCAGCCAAGATATGGGGCAGAACTATGGCTACACCTTC.

CDR3 DNA sequence: TGTGCCAGCAGCCCCCAGGGACTAGTATCCGGGGAGCTGTTTTTT. This codes for CASSPQGLVSGELFF. This sequence joins TRBV7-8 and TRBJ2-2, with 8 bases matching TRBD2. Germline values: CDR1 SGHVS, CDR2 FQNEAQ. This CDR3 region has 15 residues. J gave up 6 bases and V 5 bases, and 8 bases lay outside the gene matches.

The chain is built from TRBV2 and TRBJ1-1, with D maybe TRBD1 (6 bases). The V and J ends lost 4 bases and 1 base respectively, with 10 bases between them. CDR3 length equals 14 residues. Germline V gives CDR1 SNHLY, CDR2 FYNNEI. The CDR3 bases are TGTGCCAGCAGTGGGGGGCGAGGGAACACTGAAGCTTTCTTT. Protein product: CASSGGRGNTEAFF.

About this clone: A read error may produce the germline difference seen at one junction end. The chain links TRBV5-6 to TRBJ1-6; tentative D call: TRBD1 (5 bases). This CDR3 is built from 14 residues. Germline values: CDR1 SGHDT, CDR2 YYEEEE. The CDR3 DNA reads as TGTGCCAGCAGCCCAGACGGGGGGAATTCACCCCCCCACTTT. Residues: CASSPDGGNSPPHF.

V usage is TRBV19 and J usage is TRBJ2-2; maybe TRBD1 (6 bases). CDR3 length: 13 amino acids. With 8 bases removed from V and 4 bases from J, the gap between germline ends came to 11 bases. Germline CDR1 and CDR2: LNHDA and SQIVND (reference sequence). The CDR3 DNA follows: TGTGCCAGTCTGATAGGGGGCACCGGGGAGCTGTTTTTT. Its protein product is CASLIGGTGELFF.

The chain joins TRBV13 to TRBJ2-7; 8 bases are shared with TRBD1. The CDR3 consists of 12 residues. The V and J ends lost 4 bases and 6 bases, in that order; junction bases with no gene match: 2. CDR1 is PRHDT and CDR2 is FYEKMQ in the germline V gene (reference sequence). CDR3 sequence reads: CASSWTGSEQYF. The CDR3, as DNA: TGTGCCAGCAGCTGGACAGGGTCCGAGCAGTACTTC.

With respect to this clone: The junction does not match germline at one end; this may be a read error. The same CDR3 also results from other DNA sequences found in this sample. The CDR3: CASSFGTGRGTEAFF. The CDR3 DNA sequence: TGTGCCAGCAGCTTCGGGACAGGGAGGGGAACTGAAGCTTTCTTT. The chain links TRBV5-1 to TRBJ1-1; TRBD1 matches at 9 bases. CDR1 and CDR2 (germline): SGHRS, YFSETQ. The CDR3 consists of 15 residues. Variable domain in full (rest from reference TRBV5-1 and TRBJ1-1): KAGVTQTPRYLIKTRGQQVTLSCSPISGHRSVSWYQQTPGQGLQFLFEYFSETQRNKGNFPGRFSGRQFSNSRSEMNVSTLELGDSALYLCASSFGTGRGTEAFFGQGTRLTVV.

This sequence joins TRBV30 and TRBJ1-1, with D perhaps TRBD1 (6 bases). The CDR3 covers 13 residues. V was pared by 0 bases and J by 8 bases, with 13 bases between. CDR1 is GTSNPN and CDR2 is SVGIG in the germline V gene (reference sequence). The CDR3 nucleotides are TGTGCCTGGAGTGTACAAGGGACAACAGAAGCTTTCTTT. Amino acids: CAWSVQGTTEAFF.

The gene calls are TRBV2 and TRBJ2-3, with 8 bases lining up with TRBD2. Germline V gives CDR1 SNHLY, CDR2 FYNNEI. There are 16 residues in the CDR3. V was pared by 6 bases and J by 3 bases, with 11 bases of the junction left unmatched. This CDR3 is CASSWALERETDTQYF. The CDR3 bases are TGTGCCAGCAGCTGGGCCCTAGAGCGGGAGACAGATACGCAGTATTTT.

The V and J genes are TRBV6-5 and TRBJ2-7; 9 bases line up with TRBD1. CDR3 length equals 15 residues. Germline CDR1 reads MNHEY; CDR2 reads SVGAGI. The junction had 8 bases not matched to a gene; V was cut back by 8 bases and J by 0 bases. CDR3 nucleotide sequence: TGTGCCAGCCTACCCGGGACAGGGCACTCCTACGAGCAGTACTTC. Amino acid sequence: CASLPGTGHSYEQYF.

The chain couples TRBV7-6 to TRBJ2-3; perhaps TRBD1 as D (5 bases). There are 14 residues in the CDR3. Germline CDR1 SGHVS, CDR2 FNYEAQ. The V end lost 0 bases, the J end lost 5 bases, and 9 bases lay between the germline ends. The CDR3 DNA follows: TGTGCCAGCAGCTTAGCGGCCCAGGGAGATACGCAGTATTTT. Translated: CASSLAAQGDTQYF.

In DNA, the CDR3 is TGTGCCAGTTCGGACAGGGCTCCAGCGGGCGGCTATGGCTACACCTTC. Protein product: CASSDRAPAGGYGYTF. The V gene is TRBV19, the J gene TRBJ1-2, with 8 bases lining up with TRBD1. Germline CDR1 LNHDA, CDR2 SQIVND (reference sequence). Trimming at V came to 8 bases and at J to 4 bases, leaving 15 bases not matched to a gene. The CDR3 runs 16 residues.

This chain uses TRBV5-6 with TRBJ2-3; D remains ambiguous. The germline CDR1 and CDR2 sequences are SGHDT and YYEEEE. Trimming stripped 0 bases from V and 9 bases from J, with 8 bases between. This CDR3 comprises 12 residues. For the CDR3, the DNA is TGTGCCAGCAGCTTGGTAGAATTAACGCAGTATTTT. Amino acid sequence: CASSLVELTQYF.